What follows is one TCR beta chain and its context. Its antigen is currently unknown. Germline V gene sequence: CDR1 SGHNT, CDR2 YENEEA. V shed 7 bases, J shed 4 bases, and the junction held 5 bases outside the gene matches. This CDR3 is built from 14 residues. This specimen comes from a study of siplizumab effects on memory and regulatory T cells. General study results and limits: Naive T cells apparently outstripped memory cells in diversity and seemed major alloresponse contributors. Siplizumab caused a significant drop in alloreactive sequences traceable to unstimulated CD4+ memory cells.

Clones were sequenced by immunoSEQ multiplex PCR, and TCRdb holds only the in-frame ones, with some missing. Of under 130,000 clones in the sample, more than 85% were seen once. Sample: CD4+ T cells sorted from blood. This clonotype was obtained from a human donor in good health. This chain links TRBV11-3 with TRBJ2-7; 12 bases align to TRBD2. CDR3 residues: CASTFLAGGYEQYF. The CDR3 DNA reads TGTGCCAGCACCTTCCTAGCGGGAGGGTACGAGCAGTACTTC.